The 4 T cell receptor beta chains given below trace back to one sample, sequenced in a study of blood T cell repertoires in COVID-19. Sequencing was performed with immunoSEQ multiplex PCR; in TCRdb, only in-frame clones are kept and a portion is missing. The top ten clones hold roughly 0.87% of a sample with under 550,000 clones, roughly 90% of them seen once. Sequences were obtained from peripheral blood. These TCRs come from a man between 18 and 29 years old with COVID-19, enrolled during active disease.

The V call is TRBV9, the J call TRBJ2-3; the D gene is possibly TRBD2 (5 bases). The CDR3 has 16 residues. Deletions cut 4 bases from V and 3 bases from J, with 18 bases between. The germline V gene encodes CDR1 SGDLS and CDR2 YYNGEE. CDR3 protein: CASSPGLFRVTDTQYF. DNA of the CDR3: TGTGCCAGCAGCCCAGGACTCTTCCGAGTTACAGATACGCAGTATTTT. The full variable domain, rest sourced from reference TRBV9 and TRBJ2-3, is DSGVTQTPKHLITATGQRVTLRCSPRSGDLSVYWYQQSLDQGLQFLIQYYNGEERAKGNILERFSAQQFPDLHSELNLSSLELGDSALYFCASSPGLFRVTDTQYFGPGTRLTVL.

The V and J genes are TRBV11-2 and TRBJ2-7, with a tentative D call TRBD1 (6 bases). This CDR3 region has 16 residues. Germline lookup yields CDR1 SGHAT and CDR2 FQNNGV. The V gene lost 1 base and the J gene lost 0 bases, with 13 bases spanning the gap. The CDR3 loop reads CASSLVNRGTSYEQYF. The CDR3 region has the DNA TGTGCCAGCAGCTTAGTCAATAGGGGGACCTCCTACGAGCAGTACTTC.

Only a few counts were recorded for this clone. The chain is built from TRBV5-5 and TRBJ2-1; a weak D match, TRBD1 (5 bases). The V end was cut by 4 bases, the J end by 1 base, with 12 bases between. This CDR3 has 15 amino acids. Per germline, CDR1 SGHKS and CDR2 YYEKEE (reference sequence). The CDR3: CASSEDTLSYNEQFF. The DNA for the CDR3 is TGTGCCAGCAGCGAGGACACCCTATCCTACAATGAGCAGTTCTTC.

The CDR3 coding sequence is TGTGCCAGCAAGGGGGGGCGACCCCCCTACGAGCAGTACTTC. It is translated as CASKGGRPPYEQYF. This chain connects TRBV11-3 to TRBJ2-7, with a tentative D call TRBD2 (7 bases). CDR3 length: 14 residues. With 7 bases removed from V and 2 bases from J, the gap between germline ends came to 15 bases. The germline V gene encodes CDR1 SGHNT and CDR2 YENEEA.